Presented here are 2 T cell receptor beta chains from one specimen sequenced in a study of T cells in Graves' hyperthyroidism and ophthalmopathy. Amplified regions were TCR beta CDR3 sequences from RNA transcripts. The TCR CDR3 was amplified in a first-round RT-PCR using the HTBI primer set. In TCRdb, the multiplex PCR reads were re-called with MiXCR into one record per CDR3 protein. The data show almost 600,000 distinct CDR3 sequences, approximately 15% seen once. Sample: blood. These receptors all come from a woman aged 25 to 45 with Graves' hyperthyroidism that later progressed to Graves' ophthalmopathy.

This clonotype was seen at least ten times. The chain is built from TRBV7-9 and TRBJ2-5; TRBD1 matches at 10 bases. J was trimmed by 5 bases and V by 3 bases; bases with no gene match: 6. This CDR3 region has 15 residues. Germline CDR1 is SEHNR and CDR2 is FQNEAQ (reference sequence). The CDR3 DNA follows: TGTGCCAGCAGCTTCCGGACAGGGGGATTGGAGACCCAGTACTTC. It specifies CASSFRTGGLETQYF.

This clonotype was recorded at least ten times. The V gene is TRBV5-1, the J gene TRBJ1-1; tentative D call: TRBD1 (6 bases). Trimming left V 5 bases short and J 1 base short, with 18 bases between. The CDR3 runs 16 residues. The germline V gene encodes CDR1 SGHRS and CDR2 YFSETQ. CDR3: CASSSGHLAPNTEAFF. CDR3 DNA sequence: TGCGCCAGCAGTTCGGGACACCTAGCACCGAACACTGAAGCTTTCTTT.